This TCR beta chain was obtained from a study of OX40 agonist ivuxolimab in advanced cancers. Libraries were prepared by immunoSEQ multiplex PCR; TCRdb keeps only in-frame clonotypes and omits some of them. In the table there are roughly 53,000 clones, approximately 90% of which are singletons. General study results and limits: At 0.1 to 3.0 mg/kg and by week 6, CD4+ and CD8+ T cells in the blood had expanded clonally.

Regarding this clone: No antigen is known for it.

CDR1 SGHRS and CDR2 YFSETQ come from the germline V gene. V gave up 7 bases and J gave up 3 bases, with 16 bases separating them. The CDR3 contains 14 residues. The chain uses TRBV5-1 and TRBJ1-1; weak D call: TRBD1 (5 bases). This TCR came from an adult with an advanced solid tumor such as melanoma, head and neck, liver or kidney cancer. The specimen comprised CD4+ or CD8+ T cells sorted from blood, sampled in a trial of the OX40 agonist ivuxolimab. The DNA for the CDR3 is TGCGCCAGCGGCACTCCTGGGGGGGACACTGAAGCTTTCTTT. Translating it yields CASGTPGGDTEAFF.